This is a list of T cell receptor beta chains from one sample in a study of cytomegalovirus exposure and HLA in healthy donors. Here immunoSEQ multiplex PCR was the method, and the copy in TCRdb shows in-frame clones only, minus some. The table includes under 200,000 clones, about 77% detected once. Sequencing was carried out using PBMCs. The receptors were gathered from a male donor in good health and CMV-seropositive. Both conserved end residues are part of each CDR3. D genes are given only for firm matches. Clone size is not always given. Where it is, it says once, few, many or a class for expanded clones.

J: TRBJ2-1; size: .; V: TRBV4-1; D: .; DNA: TGCGCCAGCAGCCAAGATGACCAGGGAGGCTACAATGAGCAGTTCTTC; CDR3: CASSQDDQGGYNEQFF
J: TRBJ1-5; size: few; V: TRBV30; D: .; DNA: TGTGCCTGGAGTTACGGGGGGAATCAGCCCCAGCATTTT; CDR3: CAWSYGGNQPQHF
J: TRBJ2-2; size: .; V: TRBV7-9; D: .; DNA: TGTGCCAGCAGCCTCGGACTGGTCAGGTCCGGGGAGCTGTTTTTT; CDR3: CASSLGLVRSGELFF
J: TRBJ2-7; size: .; V: TRBV5-6; D: .; DNA: TGTGCCAGCAGCTTGGGTCTTGACAGGAGCTCCTACGAGCAGTACTTC; CDR3: CASSLGLDRSSYEQYF
J: TRBJ1-3; size: .; V: TRBV19; D: .; DNA: TGTGCCAGTAGCCTTAGACAGCACTCTGGAAACACCATATATTTT; CDR3: CASSLRQHSGNTIYF
J: TRBJ2-3; size: .; V: TRBV9; D: TRBD2; DNA: TGTGCCAGCAGCGTAGTAGCGGGGGGTCTGACAGATACGCAGTATTTT; CDR3: CASSVVAGGLTDTQYF
J: TRBJ2-5; size: .; V: TRBV7-2; D: .; DNA: TGTGCCAGCAGCTCCGATCGGCGCCGGGAGCAGTACTTC; CDR3: CASSSDRRREQYF
J: TRBJ1-1; size: .; V: TRBV15; D: .; DNA: TGTGCCACCAGCAGAATACAGGGTAACACTGAAGCTTTCTTT; CDR3: CATSRIQGNTEAFF
J: TRBJ1-2; size: .; V: TRBV28; D: .; DNA: TGTGCCAGCAGTTCAAACATAGGGAGAGGTTATGGCTACACCTTC; CDR3: CASSSNIGRGYGYTF
J: TRBJ1-1; size: .; V: TRBV5-1; D: .; DNA: TGCGCCAGCATGGGCTCCAAGGGGGTGACTGAAGCTTTCTTT; CDR3: CASMGSKGVTEAFF
J: TRBJ2-7; size: .; V: TRBV30; D: TRBD1; DNA: TGTGCCTGGGGGATGGGACAGGGACGGGACGAGCAGTACTTC; CDR3: CAWGMGQGRDEQYF
J: TRBJ1-1; size: .; V: TRBV4-1; D: TRBD1; DNA: TGCGCCAGCAGTCTTGGGACAGGGACTGAAGCTTTCTTT; CDR3: CASSLGTGTEAFF
J: TRBJ2-5; size: .; V: TRBV30; D: .; DNA: TGTGCCTCAAAGAGGGGGGGCCAGGAGACCCAGTACTTC; CDR3: CASKRGGQETQYF
J: TRBJ2-5; size: few; V: TRBV6-5; D: TRBD2; DNA: TGTGCCAGCAGTTACTCGAGGGCGGGGGGGGGAGAGACCCAGTACTTC; CDR3: CASSYSRAGGGETQYF
J: TRBJ2-5; size: .; V: TRBV7-9; D: TRBD2; DNA: TGTGCCAGCAGCGACTCCTTGGGACTAGCGGGGGCGGAGACCCAGTACTTC; CDR3: CASSDSLGLAGAETQYF
J: TRBJ1-2; size: .; V: TRBV5-8; D: TRBD1; DNA: TGTGCCAGCAGCCGTCCCGGGACAGGGAACTATGGCTACACCTTC; CDR3: CASSRPGTGNYGYTF
J: TRBJ1-1; size: .; V: TRBV19; D: TRBD1; DNA: TGTGCCAGTAGTGTTACCGGGACAGGAGACACTGAAGCTTTCTTT; CDR3: CASSVTGTGDTEAFF
J: TRBJ2-3; size: .; V: TRBV11-2; D: .; DNA: TGTGCCAGCAAGGGGCTAGTGAACAGTAGCACAGATACGCAGTATTTT; CDR3: CASKGLVNSSTDTQYF
J: TRBJ2-5; size: .; V: TRBV20-1; D: .; DNA: TGCAGTGCTAGTATGGAGACCCAGTACTTC; CDR3: CSASMETQYF
J: TRBJ2-7; size: .; V: TRBV10-1; D: .; DNA: TGCGCCAGGGGGGGGCCCTCGGGCCTCTACGAGCAGTACTTC; CDR3: CARGGPSGLYEQYF
J: TRBJ1-5; size: many; V: TRBV5-1; D: .; DNA: TGCGCCAGACTAATCCAAGCGGAGGGGATTCAGCCCCAGCATTTT; CDR3: CARLIQAEGIQPQHF
J: TRBJ2-1; size: .; V: TRBV9; D: .; DNA: TGTGCCAGCAGCGTAGGAGGGACAACTCACAATGAGCAGTTCTTC; CDR3: CASSVGGTTHNEQFF
J: TRBJ2-2; size: .; V: TRBV7-9; D: TRBD1; DNA: TGTGCCAGCAGCCAACAGGGGGCGGACACCGGGGAGCTGTTTTTT; CDR3: CASSQQGADTGELFF
J: TRBJ1-2; size: .; V: TRBV7-2; D: TRBD1; DNA: TGTGCCAGCAGCAATAGGGGGCTGTATGGCTACACCTTC; CDR3: CASSNRGLYGYTF
J: TRBJ2-7; size: .; V: TRBV5-1; D: .; DNA: TGCGCCAGCAGCTTGACAGGAGGGAGGAACTACGAGCAGTACTTC; CDR3: CASSLTGGRNYEQYF
J: TRBJ2-5; size: .; V: TRBV27; D: .; DNA: TGTGCCAGCAGTTTATCGTCCGGACTCGCAGAGACCCAGTACTTC; CDR3: CASSLSSGLAETQYF
J: TRBJ2-5; size: .; V: TRBV9; D: TRBD2; DNA: TGTGCCAGCAGCGAGACTAGCGGGGGGCAAGAGACCCAGTACTTC; CDR3: CASSETSGGQETQYF
J: TRBJ1-1; size: .; V: TRBV12-5; D: .; DNA: TGTGCTAGTGGTTTGGTAGTCAGCGGGAACACTGAAGCTTTCTTT; CDR3: CASGLVVSGNTEAFF
J: TRBJ2-4; size: .; V: TRBV4-3; D: .; DNA: TGCGCCAGCAGCCAATGGGGCATCTCCTCGGCACTAGCCAAAAACATTCAGTACTTC; CDR3: CASSQWGISSALAKNIQYF
J: TRBJ2-7; size: .; V: TRBV5-4; D: .; DNA: TGTGCCAGCAGCCAGCGGGGGACAGAACTCTACGAGCAGTACTTC; CDR3: CASSQRGTELYEQYF
J: TRBJ1-1; size: .; V: TRBV4-3; D: TRBD1; DNA: TGCGCCAGCAGCCACTTGGTCACAGGGGGGACGAACACTGAAGCTTTCTTT; CDR3: CASSHLVTGGTNTEAFF
J: TRBJ2-5; size: .; V: TRBV5-6; D: TRBD1; DNA: TGTGCCAGCAGCCAATTCCGGGACAGGGTTTCTCAAGAGACCCAGTACTTC; CDR3: CASSQFRDRVSQETQYF
J: TRBJ2-7; size: .; V: TRBV25-1; D: .; DNA: TGTGCCAGCAGTGAGGGCAGGGGAGTAGGGGACGAGCAGTACTTC; CDR3: CASSEGRGVGDEQYF
J: TRBJ2-1; size: .; V: TRBV6-1; D: TRBD2; DNA: TGTGCCAGCAGTCCCGGACTAGCGGATTACAATGAGCAGTTCTTC; CDR3: CASSPGLADYNEQFF
J: TRBJ2-3; size: .; V: TRBV27; D: TRBD1; DNA: TGTGCCAGCAGTTTAAGAGGGGGCGGCACAGATACGCAGTATTTT; CDR3: CASSLRGGGTDTQYF
J: TRBJ2-2; size: .; V: TRBV9; D: .; DNA: TGTGCCAGCAGCCCGACCGGGAGACCCTACCCCACCGGGGAGCTGTTTTTT; CDR3: CASSPTGRPYPTGELFF
J: TRBJ2-5; size: .; V: TRBV5-1; D: TRBD1; DNA: TGCGCCAGCAGCTTCTTAGGGGGCACGCAAGAGACCCAGTACTTC; CDR3: CASSFLGGTQETQYF
J: TRBJ2-2; size: .; V: TRBV6-1; D: .; DNA: TGTGCCAGCAGTTCTGGGAGGTTTGACACCGGGGAGCTGTTTTTT; CDR3: CASSSGRFDTGELFF
J: TRBJ2-3; size: few; V: TRBV6-5; D: TRBD2; DNA: TGTGCATCTAGGGGACTAGCCCCCGATACGCAGTATTTT; CDR3: CASRGLAPDTQYF
J: TRBJ1-2; size: .; V: TRBV11-2; D: .; DNA: TGTGCCAGCAGCTTAGAAGATGGCAGGAACTATGGCTACACCTTC; CDR3: CASSLEDGRNYGYTF
J: TRBJ2-7; size: .; V: TRBV5-5; D: TRBD2; DNA: TGTGCCAGCAACGGGGGGGCAGAGTACGAGCAGTACTTC; CDR3: CASNGGAEYEQYF
J: TRBJ1-4; size: .; V: TRBV19; D: .; DNA: TGTGCCAGCACCCTCCCGGGGTCGGGTGAAAAACTGTTTTTT; CDR3: CASTLPGSGEKLFF
J: TRBJ2-5; size: once; V: TRBV7-6; D: TRBD2; DNA: TGTGCCAGCACCGTAGCGGGCTCACAGGAGACCCAGTACTTC; CDR3: CASTVAGSQETQYF
J: TRBJ2-5; size: .; V: TRBV6-6; D: .; DNA: TGTGCCAGCACCGAGAGAATTGAGACCCAGTACTTC; CDR3: CASTERIETQYF
J: TRBJ2-7; size: once; V: TRBV11-3; D: TRBD1; DNA: TGTGCCAGCAGCTTATCCAGGACAGGGACCTTCTCCTACGAGCAGTACTTC; CDR3: CASSLSRTGTFSYEQYF
J: TRBJ1-1; size: .; V: TRBV27; D: .; DNA: TGTGCCAGCAGTTTGGAAAAGGCGCGGGGGACTGAAGCTTTCTTT; CDR3: CASSLEKARGTEAFF
J: TRBJ2-4; size: once; V: TRBV5-4; D: TRBD1; DNA: TGTGCCAGCAGCTTGGGGGACAGGAGGAGAAACATTCAGTACTTC; CDR3: CASSLGDRRRNIQYF
J: TRBJ1-6; size: .; V: TRBV2; D: .; DNA: TGTGCCAGCAGAGTCGTTCAGGGGAGGGATTCACCCCTCCACTTT; CDR3: CASRVVQGRDSPLHF
J: TRBJ1-1; size: .; V: TRBV30; D: TRBD1; DNA: TGTGCCTGGAGACCGGGGACAGGGACCTCCGTGGGTGAAGCTTTCTTT; CDR3: CAWRPGTGTSVGEAFF
J: TRBJ1-1; size: .; V: TRBV7-9; D: .; DNA: TGTGCCAGCAGCCCTGCCCGGAGCACTGAAGCTTTCTTT; CDR3: CASSPARSTEAFF
J: TRBJ2-7; size: .; V: TRBV5-1; D: TRBD1; DNA: TGCGCCAGCAGCTTGGATCAAGGACAGGTATCCGAGCAGTACTTC; CDR3: CASSLDQGQVSEQYF
J: TRBJ1-3; size: .; V: TRBV4-3; D: .; DNA: TGCGCCAGCAGCCAAGATTGGAGAGGGGGAAACACCATATATTTT; CDR3: CASSQDWRGGNTIYF
J: TRBJ2-1; size: many; V: TRBV6-4; D: .; DNA: TGTGCCAGCAGTGAGAGGACCTACAATGAGCAGTTCTTC; CDR3: CASSERTYNEQFF
J: TRBJ1-1; size: .; V: TRBV27; D: .; DNA: TGTGCCAGCAGTTTAATGCAGGGAGGGAACACTGAAGCTTTCTTT; CDR3: CASSLMQGGNTEAFF
J: TRBJ2-4; size: .; V: TRBV7-8; D: TRBD1; DNA: TGTGCCAGCAGCTTGGTGGGACAGGGCAGGGAAAACATTCAGTACTTC; CDR3: CASSLVGQGRENIQYF